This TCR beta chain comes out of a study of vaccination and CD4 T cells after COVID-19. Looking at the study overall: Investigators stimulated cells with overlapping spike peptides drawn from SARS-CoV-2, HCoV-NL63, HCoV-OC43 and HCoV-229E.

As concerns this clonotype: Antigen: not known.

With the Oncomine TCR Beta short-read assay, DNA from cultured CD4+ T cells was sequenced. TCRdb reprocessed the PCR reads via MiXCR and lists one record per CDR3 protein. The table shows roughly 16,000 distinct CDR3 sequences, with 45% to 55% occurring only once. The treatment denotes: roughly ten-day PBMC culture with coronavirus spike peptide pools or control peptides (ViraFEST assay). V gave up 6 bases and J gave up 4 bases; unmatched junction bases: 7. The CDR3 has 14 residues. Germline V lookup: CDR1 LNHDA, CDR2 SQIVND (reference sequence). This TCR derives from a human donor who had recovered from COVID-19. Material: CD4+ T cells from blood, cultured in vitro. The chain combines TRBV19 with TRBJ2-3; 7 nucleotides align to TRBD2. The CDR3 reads CASRGRDGPDTQYF. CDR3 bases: TGTGCCAGTAGGGGGAGGGACGGTCCAGATACGCAGTATTTT.